This is a list of T cell receptor beta chains from one sample in a study of blood T cell repertoires in COVID-19. Only in-frame clones appear in the TCRdb table, and some are missing; sequencing was by immunoSEQ multiplex PCR. The sample has fewer than 50,000 clones, roughly 74% seen once. The specimen sequenced was peripheral blood. The receptors were gathered from an elderly man with acute or convalescent COVID-19. Each CDR3 is given with its conserved first and last residue. D genes are given only for firm matches. Size is omitted from some rows. Given values are once, few, many or a class for expanded clones.

d_gene	abundance	j_gene	v_gene	CDR3nt	CDR3aa
TRBD1	NA	TRBJ2-1	TRBV12-3/TRBV12-4	TGTGCCAGCAACCGGGACAGGGTCAGTGAGCAGTTCTTC	CASNRDRVSEQFF
NA	NA	TRBJ2-7	TRBV2	TGTGCCAGTAGAGGGACAAACTACGAGCAGTACTTC	CASRGTNYEQYF
NA	NA	TRBJ1-1	TRBV27	TGTGCCAGCAGGCGGGGACTCGGGAACACTGAAGCTTTCTTT	CASRRGLGNTEAFF
TRBD2	NA	TRBJ2-1	TRBV6-5	TGTGCCAGCAGTCGTCCTAGCGGCCCCCTCAATGAGCAGTTCTTC	CASSRPSGPLNEQFF
TRBD2	few	TRBJ2-5	TRBV5-1	TGCGCCAGCAGCTTAACTAGCGGGGAAGAGACCCAGTACTTC	CASSLTSGEETQYF
NA	once	TRBJ1-5	TRBV19	TGTGCCAGTAGTCCTCAGGCGGGGGGCTATCAGCCCCAGCATTTT	CASSPQAGGYQPQHF
NA	NA	TRBJ2-6	TRBV24-1	TGTGCCACCAGTGACCCCGCCAAGGGGGGGACTGGGGCCAACGTCCTGACTTTC	CATSDPAKGGTGANVLTF
TRBD1	NA	TRBJ2-5	TRBV19	TGTGCCAGTAGGGACAGGGGAATAGAGACCCAGTACTTC	CASRDRGIETQYF
NA	NA	TRBJ1-3	TRBV2	TGTGCCAGCAGTCCCCGCAGGGGCAAAAACACCATATATTTT	CASSPRRGKNTIYF
NA	NA	TRBJ1-2	TRBV19	TGTGCCAGTAGTACAATGACAGGTGGTAACTATGGCTACACCTTC	CASSTMTGGNYGYTF
NA	NA	TRBJ1-5	TRBV12-5	TGTGCTAGTGGTTTGGACTCCTGGGGAGTACCCAATCAGCCCCAGCATTTT	CASGLDSWGVPNQPQHF
NA	many	TRBJ2-7	TRBV28	TGTGCCAGCAGCCCCCAGGCGGGGGCCCACGAGCAGTACTTC	CASSPQAGAHEQYF
TRBD2	many	TRBJ2-1	TRBV7-2	TGTGCCAGCAGCTTTGGCGGGACTAGCGGGAGGCGTGAGCAGTTCTTC	CASSFGGTSGRREQFF
NA	NA	TRBJ2-7	TRBV6-5	TGTGCCAGCAGTTACCCCGAAACTAACGAGCAGTACTTC	CASSYPETNEQYF
NA	few	TRBJ1-5	TRBV6-1	TGTGCCAGCAGTGAAGAGGTGTTGAGGGCCAATCAGCCCCAGCATTTT	CASSEEVLRANQPQHF
NA	few	TRBJ1-3	TRBV2	TGTGCCAGCAGTGGGGGGGGGTCATCCGGAAACACCATATATTTT	CASSGGGSSGNTIYF
NA	NA	TRBJ2-3	TRBV2	TGTGCCAGCAGTGCTCGGGAGTCCCTTACAGATACGCAGTATTTT	CASSARESLTDTQYF
TRBD2	NA	TRBJ2-7	TRBV28	TGTGCCAGCAGTCCCAGACTAGCGGGGGCCTACGAGCAGTACTTC	CASSPRLAGAYEQYF
TRBD2	NA	TRBJ2-1	TRBV19	TGTGCCAGTAGTATAGCCCATGGGTTGAGCGGGAGAAACAATGAGCAGTTCTTC	CASSIAHGLSGRNNEQFF
NA	NA	TRBJ1-5	TRBV5-8	TGTGCCAGCAGCTTCGGGGAACGTCCCGGAGGACAGCCCCAGCATTTT	CASSFGERPGGQPQHF
NA	NA	TRBJ2-5	TRBV3-1/TRBV3-2	TGTGCCAGCAGCCAAGAGCGGCAGACCCAGTACTTC	CASSQERQTQYF
TRBD1	NA	TRBJ1-1	TRBV5-6	TGTGCCAGCAGCCCGGACAGGGGCTTTGGAGACACTGAAGCTTTCTTT	CASSPDRGFGDTEAFF
NA	NA	TRBJ1-4	TRBV3-1/TRBV3-2	TGTGCCAGCAGCCCCGGGACAAGAGGCATTGCAACTAATGAAAAACTGTTTTTT	CASSPGTRGIATNEKLFF
NA	NA	TRBJ2-7	TRBV5-1	TGCGCCAGCAGCGCCGAGGGCGGATACTACGAGCAGTACTTC	CASSAEGGYYEQYF
NA	NA	TRBJ2-1	TRBV14	TGTGCCAGCAGCCAAGGGTCCGGGAGCAGGTTCTTC	CASSQGSGSRFF
TRBD1	few	TRBJ1-5	TRBV18	TGTGCCAGCTCACTCGACAGGGATCAGCCCCAGCATTTT	CASSLDRDQPQHF
NA	NA	TRBJ2-1	TRBV24-1	TGTGCCACCGCTCCGGGGGATGGCAATGAGCAGTTCTTC	CATAPGDGNEQFF
TRBD1	few	TRBJ1-2	TRBV5-4	TGTGCCAGCAGCTTATTCTCCCGGGACAGGGTATCAGGCTACACCTTC	CASSLFSRDRVSGYTF
NA	NA	TRBJ2-7	TRBV7-9	TGTGCCAGCAGCCCCAGGGGTCCCTACGAGCAGTACTTC	CASSPRGPYEQYF
TRBD2	NA	TRBJ2-1	TRBV13	TGTGCCAGCAGCTGGCAGCGGGAGATCGGGAATGAGCAGTTCTTC	CASSWQREIGNEQFF
NA	NA	TRBJ2-2	TRBV20-1	TGCAGTGCTAGTAGGGGGAGCTACACCGGGGAGCTGTTTTTT	CSASRGSYTGELFF
TRBD1	once	TRBJ2-5	TRBV6-5	TGTGCCAGCACTCAAGGACAGGGGATCCAAGAGACCCAGTACTTC	CASTQGQGIQETQYF
TRBD2	NA	TRBJ2-7	TRBV28	TGTGCCAGCAGTTTAATAAGCGGGACCTCCTACGAGCAGTACTTC	CASSLISGTSYEQYF
TRBD2	few	TRBJ2-5	TRBV25-1	TGTGCCAGCAGTGGGCCCCCGACTAGCAAAGAGACCCAGTACTTC	CASSGPPTSKETQYF
NA	NA	TRBJ2-1	TRBV2	TGTGCCAGCAGTGAAAAAAGCCTTAATGAGCAGTTCTTC	CASSEKSLNEQFF
TRBD2	NA	TRBJ2-3	TRBV29-1	TGCAGCGGGGGTGCGGGAGTTGTTCCGCAGTATTTT	CSGGAGVVPQYF
TRBD1	NA	TRBJ2-2	TRBV7-2	TGTGCCAGCAGCTCATGGACAGGCATTAACACCGGGGAGCTGTTTTTT	CASSSWTGINTGELFF
TRBD2	NA	TRBJ2-3	TRBV19	TGTGCCAGTAGCCCACTAGCGGGAGCGGGGGATACGCAGTATTTT	CASSPLAGAGDTQYF
TRBD1	NA	TRBJ1-1	TRBV4-3	TGCGCCAGCAGCCAAGGGGCAGGGGGCCTCACTGAAGCTTTCTTT	CASSQGAGGLTEAFF
TRBD2	few	TRBJ2-1	TRBV5-6	TGTGCCAGCAGCTGGCGGGGGGCCTCCTACAATGAGCAGTTCTTC	CASSWRGASYNEQFF
TRBD2	NA	TRBJ2-2	TRBV3-1/TRBV3-2	TGTGCCAGCAGCCAGGCCCCGGGACTAGCGATTAACGGGGAGCTGTTTTTT	CASSQAPGLAINGELFF
TRBD2	few	TRBJ2-7	TRBV19	TGTGCCAGTAGTCGACTAGCGGGGGCCCTCTACGAGCAGTACTTC	CASSRLAGALYEQYF
NA	NA	TRBJ1-2	TRBV6-2/TRBV6-3	TGTGCCAGCAGTCTAGGGGCCACCTATGGCTACACCTTC	CASSLGATYGYTF
NA	few	TRBJ2-1	TRBV10-3	TGTGCCATCAGTGAACTAGGCAACAATGAGCAGTTCTTC	CAISELGNNEQFF
TRBD1	NA	TRBJ1-1	TRBV5-1	TGCGCCAGCAGCTTTCAGACAGGGCGGAACACTGAAGCTTTCTTT	CASSFQTGRNTEAFF
TRBD2	few	TRBJ2-3	TRBV5-1	TGCGCCAGCAGCTTTCCTAGCGGGATTGGCACAGATACGCAGTATTTT	CASSFPSGIGTDTQYF
TRBD1	many	TRBJ1-1	TRBV6-2/TRBV6-3	TGTGCCAGCAGTGCCCACAGGGGAGAAGGCACTGAAGCTTTCTTT	CASSAHRGEGTEAFF
TRBD2	few	TRBJ2-2	TRBV28	TGTGCCAGCAGCCCTAGCGGGCCGAACACCGGGGAGCTGTTTTTT	CASSPSGPNTGELFF
NA	NA	TRBJ2-7	TRBV30	TGTGCCTGGAGTGTGAGCTTCTACGAGCAGTACTTC	CAWSVSFYEQYF
TRBD2	NA	TRBJ2-5	TRBV28	TGTGCCAGCAGTCTCGGACTAGCGGGAGGGTTTGAGACCCAGTACTTC	CASSLGLAGGFETQYF
NA	once	TRBJ1-1	TRBV6-6	TGTGCCAGCATCTCCGTGAGGGGGGGGAACACTGAAGCTTTCTTT	CASISVRGGNTEAFF
TRBD1	NA	TRBJ2-7	TRBV6-6	TGTGCCAGCGCCGGGACAGGGTCTTACGAGCAGTACTTC	CASAGTGSYEQYF
NA	once	TRBJ2-1	TRBV15	TGTGCCACCAGCAGAAACAGGGTGGATGAGCAGTTCTTC	CATSRNRVDEQFF
NA	NA	TRBJ2-1	TRBV7-9	TGTGCCAGCAGCCCCAAGGACTGGTCCAATGAGCAGTTCTTC	CASSPKDWSNEQFF
NA	NA	TRBJ2-2	TRBV18	TGTGCCAGCTCCCCGGACATTATCTACAACACCGGGGAGCTGTTTTTT	CASSPDIIYNTGELFF
NA	NA	TRBJ2-7	TRBV24-1	TGTGCCACCAGTGGAGACGGGACCTACGAGCAGTACTTC	CATSGDGTYEQYF